This T cell receptor (beta chain) derives from a study of blood T cell repertoires in COVID-19. As for the study in general: Collection of acute and convalescent COVID-19 samples took place in the United States, Italy and Spain. From T cells, B-cell-depleted T cells, or PBMCs came the material, which was cDNA or gDNA.

Methods used by the authors: Amplification with reference gene primers provided the estimates of nucleated cell counts. The repertoire was sequenced with immunoSEQ multiplex PCR; TCRdb's copy has only in-frame clones and lacks some. D and trimming come from the DNA, and the V and J calls and clone size come from that table. The repertoire holds 24,000 or so clones, with about nine tenths as singletons. The germline V gene has CDR1 ENHRY and CDR2 SYGVKD. The CDR3 spans 15 residues. The junction had 6 bases not matched to a gene; V was cut back by 4 bases and J by 4 bases. This clone was seen a handful of times.

This TCR came from a human donor with active COVID-19. The donor label of this sample is uncertain. This sequence joins TRBV10-3 and TRBJ2-7, with TRBD1 identical over 11 bases. Material: peripheral blood. The CDR3 loop reads CAISGGQGVNYEQYF. CDR3 nucleotides: TGTGCCATCAGTGGGGGACAGGGGGTTAATTACGAGCAGTACTTC.